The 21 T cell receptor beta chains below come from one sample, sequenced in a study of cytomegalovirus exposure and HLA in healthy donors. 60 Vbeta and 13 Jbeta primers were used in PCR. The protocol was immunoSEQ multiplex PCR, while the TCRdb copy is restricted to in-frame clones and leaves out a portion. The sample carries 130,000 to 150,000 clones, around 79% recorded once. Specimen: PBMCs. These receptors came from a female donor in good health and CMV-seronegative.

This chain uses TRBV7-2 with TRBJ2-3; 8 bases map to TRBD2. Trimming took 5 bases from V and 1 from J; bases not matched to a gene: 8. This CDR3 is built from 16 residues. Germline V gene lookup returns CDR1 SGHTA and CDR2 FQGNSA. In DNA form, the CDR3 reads TGTGCCAGCAGCCTAGGACTAGCCCTGGGCACAGATACGCAGTATTTT. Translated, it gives CASSLGLALGTDTQYF.

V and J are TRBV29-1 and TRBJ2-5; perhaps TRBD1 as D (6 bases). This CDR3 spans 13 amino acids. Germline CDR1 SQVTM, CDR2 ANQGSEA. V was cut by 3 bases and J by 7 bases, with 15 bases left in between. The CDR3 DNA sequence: TGCAGCGTTGAGGGACAAGGCGGATTGACCCAGTACTTC. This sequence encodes CSVEGQGGLTQYF.

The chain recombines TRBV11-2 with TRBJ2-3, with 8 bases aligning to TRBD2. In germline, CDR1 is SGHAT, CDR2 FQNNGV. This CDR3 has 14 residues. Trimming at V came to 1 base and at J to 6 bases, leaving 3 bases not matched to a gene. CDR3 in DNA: TGTGCCAGCAGCTTAGCGGGGGGGCTCGATACGCAGTATTTT. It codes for CASSLAGGLDTQYF.

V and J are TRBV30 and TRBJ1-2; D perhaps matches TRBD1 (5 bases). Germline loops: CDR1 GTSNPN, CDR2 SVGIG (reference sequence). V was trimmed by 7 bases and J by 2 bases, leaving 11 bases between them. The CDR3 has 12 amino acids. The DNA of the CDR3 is TGTGCCTCTACAGGAGTCAACTATGGCTACACCTTC. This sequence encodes CASTGVNYGYTF.

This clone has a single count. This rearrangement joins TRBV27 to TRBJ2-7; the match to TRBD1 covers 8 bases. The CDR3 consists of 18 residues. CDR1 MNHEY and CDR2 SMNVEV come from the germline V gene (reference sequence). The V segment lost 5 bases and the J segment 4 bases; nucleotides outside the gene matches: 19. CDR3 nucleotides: TGTGCCAGCAGTCCCGGGACAGGCTTTAGACTAAGAGCTTACGAGCAGTACTTC. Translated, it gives CASSPGTGFRLRAYEQYF.

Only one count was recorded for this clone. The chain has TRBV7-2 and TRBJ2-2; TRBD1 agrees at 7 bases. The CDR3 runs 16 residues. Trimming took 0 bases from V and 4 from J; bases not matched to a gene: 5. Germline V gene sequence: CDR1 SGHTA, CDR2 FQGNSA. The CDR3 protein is CASSLAGTALTGELFF. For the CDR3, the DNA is TGTGCCAGCAGCTTAGCAGGGACAGCACTCACCGGGGAGCTGTTTTTT.

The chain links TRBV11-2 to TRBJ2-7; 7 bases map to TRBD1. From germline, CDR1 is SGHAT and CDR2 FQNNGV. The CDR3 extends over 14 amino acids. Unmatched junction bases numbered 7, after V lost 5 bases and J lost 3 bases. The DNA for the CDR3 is TGTGCCAGCAGCCCGGACAGGAGTTACTACGAGCAGTACTTC. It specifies CASSPDRSYYEQYF. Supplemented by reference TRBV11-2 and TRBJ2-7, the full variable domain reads EAGVAQSPRYKIIEKRQSVAFWCNPISGHATLYWYQQILGQGPKLLIQFQNNGVVDDSQLPKDRFSAERLKGVDSTLKIQPAKLEDSAVYLCASSPDRSYYEQYFGPGTRLTVT.

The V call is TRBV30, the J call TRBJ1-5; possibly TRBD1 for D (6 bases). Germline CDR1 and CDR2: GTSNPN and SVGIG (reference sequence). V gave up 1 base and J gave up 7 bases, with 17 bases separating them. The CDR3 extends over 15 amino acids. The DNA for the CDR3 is TGTGCCTGGAGTGGGGCGAGACAGGTAGGACAGCCCCAGCATTTT. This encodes CAWSGARQVGQPQHF.

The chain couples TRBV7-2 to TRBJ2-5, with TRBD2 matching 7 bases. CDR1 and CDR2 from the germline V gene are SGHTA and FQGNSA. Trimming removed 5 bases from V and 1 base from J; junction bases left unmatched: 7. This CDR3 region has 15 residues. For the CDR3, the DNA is TGTGCCAGCAGCACAATCGGGACTACCCAAGAGACCCAGTACTTC. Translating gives CASSTIGTTQETQYF. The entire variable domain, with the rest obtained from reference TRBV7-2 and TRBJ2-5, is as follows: GAGVSQSPSNKVTEKGKDVELRCDPISGHTALYWYRQSLGQGLEFLIYFQGNSAPDKSGLPSDRFSAERTGGSVSTLTIQRTQQEDSAVYLCASSTIGTTQETQYFGPGTRLLVL.

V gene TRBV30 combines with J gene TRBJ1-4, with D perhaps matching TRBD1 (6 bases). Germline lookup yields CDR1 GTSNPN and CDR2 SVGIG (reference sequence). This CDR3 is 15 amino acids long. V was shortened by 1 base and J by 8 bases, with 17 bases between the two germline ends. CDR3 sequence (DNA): TGTGCCTGGAGTGGGAAAGATCCGGGGGGCGAAAAACTGTTTTTT. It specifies CAWSGKDPGGEKLFF.

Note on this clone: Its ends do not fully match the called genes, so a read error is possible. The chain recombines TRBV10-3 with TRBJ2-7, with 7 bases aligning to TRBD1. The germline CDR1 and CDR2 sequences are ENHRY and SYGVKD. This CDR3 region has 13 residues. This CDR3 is CAIGEGGFCEQYF. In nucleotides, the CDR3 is TGTGCCATCGGTGAAGGGGGCTTTTGCGAGCAGTACTTC.

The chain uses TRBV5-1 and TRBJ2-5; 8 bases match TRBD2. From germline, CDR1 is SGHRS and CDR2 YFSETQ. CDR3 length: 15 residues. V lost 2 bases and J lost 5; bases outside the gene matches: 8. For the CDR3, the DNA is TGCGCCAGCAGCTTTGACGGGAGGGCCGCCGAGACCCAGTACTTC. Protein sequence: CASSFDGRAAETQYF.

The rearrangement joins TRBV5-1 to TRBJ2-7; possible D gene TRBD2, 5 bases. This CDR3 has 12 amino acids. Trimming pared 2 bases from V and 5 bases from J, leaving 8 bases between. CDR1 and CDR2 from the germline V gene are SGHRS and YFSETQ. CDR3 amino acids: CASSLPGNEQYF. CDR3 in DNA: TGCGCCAGCAGCTTACCGGGGAACGAGCAGTACTTC.

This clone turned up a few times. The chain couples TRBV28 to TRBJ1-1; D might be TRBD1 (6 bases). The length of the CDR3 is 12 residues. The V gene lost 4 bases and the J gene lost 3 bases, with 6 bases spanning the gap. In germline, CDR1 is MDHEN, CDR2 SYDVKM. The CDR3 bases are TGTGCCAGCAGTTACAGGGACACTGAAGCTTTCTTT. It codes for CASSYRDTEAFF.

For the CDR3, the DNA is TGTGCCAGCAGACCAACGGGAGGCGGAGAAAAACTGTTTTTT. It specifies CASRPTGGGEKLFF. The rearrangement joins TRBV6-5 to TRBJ1-4; D is unresolved. V lost 6 bases and J lost 8, with 16 bases in between. CDR3 size: 14 residues. Germline CDR1 reads MNHEY; CDR2 reads SVGAGI.

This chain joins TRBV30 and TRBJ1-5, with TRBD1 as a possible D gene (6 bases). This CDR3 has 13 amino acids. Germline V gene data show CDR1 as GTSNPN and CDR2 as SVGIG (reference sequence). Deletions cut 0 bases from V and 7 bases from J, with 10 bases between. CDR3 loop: CAWSVTRGQPQHF. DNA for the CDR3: TGTGCCTGGAGTGTAACCAGGGGACAGCCCCAGCATTTT.

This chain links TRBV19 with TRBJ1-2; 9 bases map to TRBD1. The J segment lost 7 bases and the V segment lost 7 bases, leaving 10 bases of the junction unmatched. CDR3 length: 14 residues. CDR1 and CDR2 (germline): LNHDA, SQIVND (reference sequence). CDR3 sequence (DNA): TGTGCCAGTAACGTGGACAGGGGCCTTATTGGCTACACCTTC. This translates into CASNVDRGLIGYTF.

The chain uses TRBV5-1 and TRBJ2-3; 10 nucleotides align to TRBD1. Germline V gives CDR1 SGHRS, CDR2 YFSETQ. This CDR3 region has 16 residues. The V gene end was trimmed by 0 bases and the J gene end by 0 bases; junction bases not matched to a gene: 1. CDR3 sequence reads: CASSLGTGGSTDTQYF. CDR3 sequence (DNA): TGCGCCAGCAGCTTGGGGACAGGGGGTAGCACAGATACGCAGTATTTT. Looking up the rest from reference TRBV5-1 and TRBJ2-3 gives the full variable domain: KAGVTQTPRYLIKTRGQQVTLSCSPISGHRSVSWYQQTPGQGLQFLFEYFSETQRNKGNFPGRFSGRQFSNSRSEMNVSTLELGDSALYLCASSLGTGGSTDTQYFGPGTRLTVL.

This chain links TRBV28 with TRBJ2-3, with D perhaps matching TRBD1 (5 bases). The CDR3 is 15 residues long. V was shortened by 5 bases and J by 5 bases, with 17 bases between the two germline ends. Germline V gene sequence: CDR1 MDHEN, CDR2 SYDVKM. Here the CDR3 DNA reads TGTGCCAGCAGTCCATATTCAGGGAAAGGAGATACGCAGTATTTT. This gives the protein CASSPYSGKGDTQYF.

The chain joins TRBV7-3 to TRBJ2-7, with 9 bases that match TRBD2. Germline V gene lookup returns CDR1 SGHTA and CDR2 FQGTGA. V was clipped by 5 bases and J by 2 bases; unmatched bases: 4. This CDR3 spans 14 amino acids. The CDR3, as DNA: TGTGCCAGCAGCCCCAGCGGGGGGCCCTACGAGCAGTACTTC. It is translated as CASSPSGGPYEQYF. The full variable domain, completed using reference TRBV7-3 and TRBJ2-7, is GAGVSQTPSNKVTEKGKYVELRCDPISGHTALYWYRQSLGQGPEFLIYFQGTGAADDSGLPNDRFFAVRPEGSVSTLKIQRTERGDSAVYLCASSPSGGPYEQYFGPGTRLTVT.

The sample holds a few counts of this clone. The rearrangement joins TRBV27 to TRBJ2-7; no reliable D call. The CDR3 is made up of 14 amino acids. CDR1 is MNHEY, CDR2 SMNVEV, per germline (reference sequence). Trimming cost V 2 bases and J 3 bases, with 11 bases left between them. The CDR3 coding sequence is TGTGCCAGCAGTTTACGTACAGACGGCTACGAGCAGTACTTC. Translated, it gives CASSLRTDGYEQYF.